This is a list of T cell receptor beta chains from one sample in a study of CD8 T cells in ankylosing spondylitis. TCRdb called the 5' RACE reads again in MiXCR, with one record for every CDR3 protein. The profile shows around 150,000 distinct CDR3 sequences, around 16% of them singletons. Sequencing was carried out using blood, either unsorted or a sorted T cell fraction (not recorded which). Every receptor here comes from a male donor with ankylosing spondylitis or in good health (not recorded which). CDR3s include the opening cysteine and the closing phenylalanine or tryptophan. Each record gives: J gene, V gene, D gene, clone size, CDR3 protein, CDR3 DNA. A D gene is named only where the DNA matches it firmly. Only some rows state a clone size, as once, few, many or a class for expanded clones.

J gene: TRBJ2-3; V gene: TRBV5-1; D gene: TRBD2; clone size: few; CDR3 protein: CASSLALGSGRDTQYF; CDR3 DNA: TGCGCCAGCAGCTTGGCCTTAGGTAGCGGGAGGGATACGCAGTATTTT
J gene: TRBJ1-5; V gene: TRBV25-1; D gene: TRBD1; clone size: .; CDR3 protein: CASSATGGYQPQHF; CDR3 DNA: TGTGCCAGCAGTGCCACAGGGGGCTATCAGCCCCAGCATTTT
J gene: TRBJ2-3; V gene: TRBV6-6; D gene: .; clone size: .; CDR3 protein: CASGGQNTATQYF; CDR3 DNA: TGTGCCAGCGGAGGACAGAACACAGCTACGCAGTATTTT
J gene: TRBJ1-2; V gene: TRBV19; D gene: .; clone size: few; CDR3 protein: CASALGMFNYGYTF; CDR3 DNA: TGTGCCAGTGCCCTTGGAATGTTTAACTATGGCTACACCTTC
J gene: TRBJ2-7; V gene: TRBV10-3; D gene: .; clone size: many; CDR3 protein: CAISDGEGGQAYEQYF; CDR3 DNA: TGTGCCATCAGTGATGGGGAGGGGGGTCAAGCCTACGAGCAGTACTTC
J gene: TRBJ2-1; V gene: TRBV6-1; D gene: .; clone size: many; CDR3 protein: CASTASSYNEQFF; CDR3 DNA: TGTGCCAGCACCGCAAGCTCCTACAATGAGCAGTTCTTC
J gene: TRBJ2-1; V gene: TRBV10-3; D gene: TRBD2; clone size: .; CDR3 protein: CAISESTRGTSGRADNEQFF; CDR3 DNA: TGTGCCATCAGTGAGTCGACTCGGGGGACTAGCGGGAGGGCCGACAATGAGCAGTTCTTC
J gene: TRBJ2-1; V gene: TRBV24-1; D gene: .; clone size: .; CDR3 protein: CATSVPVGSYNEQFF; CDR3 DNA: TGTGCCACCAGTGTCCCGGTGGGCTCCTACAATGAGCAGTTCTTC
J gene: TRBJ2-1; V gene: TRBV12-3/TRBV12-4; D gene: TRBD2; clone size: few; CDR3 protein: CASSFSGTSYNEQFF; CDR3 DNA: TGTGCCAGCAGCTTTAGCGGGACTTCCTACAATGAGCAGTTCTTC
J gene: TRBJ2-3; V gene: TRBV6-1; D gene: .; clone size: .; CDR3 protein: CASRPLGAGSGTDTQYF; CDR3 DNA: TGTGCCAGCCGACCCCTCGGGGCGGGATCGGGCACAGATACGCAGTATTTT
J gene: TRBJ2-7; V gene: TRBV5-1; D gene: TRBD2; clone size: many; CDR3 protein: CASSLTSGSDEQYF; CDR3 DNA: TGCGCCAGCAGTCTCACTAGCGGATCAGACGAGCAGTACTTC
J gene: TRBJ1-6; V gene: TRBV15; D gene: .; clone size: many; CDR3 protein: CATTGQSNSPLHF; CDR3 DNA: TGTGCCACCACTGGTCAGAGCAATTCACCCCTCCACTTT
J gene: TRBJ2-1; V gene: TRBV19; D gene: TRBD2; clone size: .; CDR3 protein: CASSAPLAGVSNEQFF; CDR3 DNA: TGTGCCAGTAGTGCGCCTCTAGCGGGAGTTAGCAATGAGCAGTTCTTC
J gene: TRBJ2-5; V gene: TRBV29-1; D gene: TRBD2; clone size: .; CDR3 protein: CSAPLAGGGQTQYF; CDR3 DNA: TGCAGCGCCCCTTTAGCGGGAGGAGGCCAGACCCAGTACTTC
J gene: TRBJ2-1; V gene: TRBV5-6; D gene: .; clone size: .; CDR3 protein: CASSLAMEVGQFF; CDR3 DNA: TGTGCCAGCAGCTTGGCCATGGAGGTTGGGCAGTTCTTC
J gene: TRBJ2-2; V gene: TRBV29-1; D gene: .; clone size: .; CDR3 protein: CSAYRVPGELFF; CDR3 DNA: TGCAGCGCTTACAGGGTCCCCGGGGAGCTGTTTTTT
J gene: TRBJ2-3; V gene: TRBV11-2; D gene: TRBD2; clone size: .; CDR3 protein: CASRSPGGRDTQYF; CDR3 DNA: TGTGCCAGCAGGTCCCCCGGCGGGAGGGATACGCAGTATTTT
J gene: TRBJ1-1; V gene: TRBV5-1; D gene: TRBD1; clone size: many; CDR3 protein: CASSGDRRLNTEAFF; CDR3 DNA: TGCGCCAGCAGCGGGGACAGGAGATTGAACACTGAAGCTTTCTTT
J gene: TRBJ2-5; V gene: TRBV7-2; D gene: .; clone size: few; CDR3 protein: CASSWSSLAGALQETQYF; CDR3 DNA: TGTGCCAGCAGCTGGTCCTCCCTCGCTGGGGCCCTCCAAGAGACCCAGTACTTC
J gene: TRBJ2-7; V gene: TRBV20-1; D gene: .; clone size: .; CDR3 protein: CSATDTGAGQGEQYF; CDR3 DNA: TGCAGTGCAACGGACACGGGAGCCGGCCAAGGCGAGCAGTACTTC
J gene: TRBJ2-1; V gene: TRBV10-2; D gene: .; clone size: few; CDR3 protein: CASDGANSYNEQFF; CDR3 DNA: TGCGCCAGCGACGGGGCAAACTCCTACAATGAGCAGTTCTTC
J gene: TRBJ1-1; V gene: TRBV12-3/TRBV12-4; D gene: .; clone size: .; CDR3 protein: CASIRRTEGVFF; CDR3 DNA: TGTGCCAGCATCAGAAGGACGGAAGGGGTTTTCTTT
J gene: TRBJ1-5; V gene: TRBV7-8; D gene: .; clone size: many; CDR3 protein: CASSLAWRNNQPQHF; CDR3 DNA: TGTGCCAGCAGCTTAGCCTGGCGGAACAATCAGCCCCAGCATTTT
J gene: TRBJ1-1; V gene: TRBV20-1; D gene: .; clone size: .; CDR3 protein: CSAPWTVNTEAFF; CDR3 DNA: TGCAGTGCTCCCTGGACAGTTAACACTGAAGCTTTCTTT
J gene: TRBJ2-7; V gene: TRBV5-1; D gene: .; clone size: many; CDR3 protein: CASSINRADVSYEQYF; CDR3 DNA: TGCGCCAGCAGCATCAACAGAGCAGATGTCTCCTACGAGCAGTACTTC
J gene: TRBJ2-3; V gene: TRBV7-2; D gene: .; clone size: .; CDR3 protein: CASSRGTVRRSDTQYF; CDR3 DNA: TGTGCCAGCAGCCGCGGGACAGTCCGTCGTTCAGATACGCAGTATTTT
J gene: TRBJ2-3; V gene: TRBV5-1; D gene: .; clone size: few; CDR3 protein: CASSHTGPGTDTQYF; CDR3 DNA: TGCGCCAGCAGCCACACAGGGCCGGGAACAGATACGCAGTATTTT
J gene: TRBJ2-3; V gene: TRBV14; D gene: .; clone size: .; CDR3 protein: CASSRGTHSTDTQYF; CDR3 DNA: TGTGCCAGCAGCCGCGGGACTCACAGCACAGATACGCAGTATTTT
J gene: TRBJ2-5; V gene: TRBV7-2; D gene: TRBD2; clone size: .; CDR3 protein: CASSFGYSGRAGETQYF; CDR3 DNA: TGTGCCAGCAGCTTTGGCTATAGCGGGAGGGCAGGGGAGACCCAGTACTTC
J gene: TRBJ2-7; V gene: TRBV28; D gene: TRBD2; clone size: .; CDR3 protein: CASSRGGGDSYEQYF; CDR3 DNA: TGTGCCAGCAGCCGCGGTGGGGGGGACTCCTACGAGCAGTACTTC
J gene: TRBJ2-7; V gene: TRBV29-1; D gene: .; clone size: few; CDR3 protein: CSVQHPGLYEQYF; CDR3 DNA: TGCAGCGTCCAACACCCAGGGTTGTACGAGCAGTACTTC
J gene: TRBJ2-1; V gene: TRBV28; D gene: .; clone size: many; CDR3 protein: CASSLMAYGQFF; CDR3 DNA: TGTGCCAGCAGTTTAATGGCCTATGGGCAGTTCTTC
J gene: TRBJ2-3; V gene: TRBV6-1; D gene: .; clone size: many; CDR3 protein: CASSRLVSRKKDTQYF; CDR3 DNA: TGTGCCAGCAGTAGACTGGTATCCCGAAAGAAAGATACGCAGTATTTT
J gene: TRBJ1-1; V gene: TRBV12-3/TRBV12-4; D gene: .; clone size: many; CDR3 protein: CASSPFGGAATEAFF; CDR3 DNA: TGTGCCAGCAGTCCCTTCGGCGGGGCGGCCACTGAAGCTTTCTTT
J gene: TRBJ2-1; V gene: TRBV19; D gene: .; clone size: .; CDR3 protein: CASSLSGISYNEQFF; CDR3 DNA: TGTGCCAGCAGCCTCAGCGGAATTTCTTACAATGAGCAGTTCTTC
J gene: TRBJ2-1; V gene: TRBV10-1; D gene: TRBD2; clone size: .; CDR3 protein: CASSETRAGGPHEQFF; CDR3 DNA: TGCGCCAGCAGTGAGACTAGAGCGGGAGGGCCTCATGAGCAGTTCTTC
J gene: TRBJ2-7; V gene: TRBV12-3/TRBV12-4; D gene: .; clone size: many; CDR3 protein: CASSFRSIPYEQYF; CDR3 DNA: TGTGCCAGCAGTTTTAGGTCTATTCCCTACGAGCAGTACTTC
J gene: TRBJ1-2; V gene: TRBV15; D gene: .; clone size: .; CDR3 protein: CATSRQGGSYTF; CDR3 DNA: TGTGCCACCAGCAGACAGGGAGGGAGCTACACCTTC
J gene: TRBJ1-1; V gene: TRBV5-1; D gene: .; clone size: few; CDR3 protein: CASSLAAGHLEAFF; CDR3 DNA: TGCGCCAGCAGCTTGGCCGCGGGCCACCTTGAAGCTTTCTTT
J gene: TRBJ2-1; V gene: TRBV5-4; D gene: TRBD1; clone size: .; CDR3 protein: CASSLAGQIYNEQFF; CDR3 DNA: TGTGCCAGCAGCTTGGCGGGACAGATCTACAATGAGCAGTTCTTC
J gene: TRBJ1-1; V gene: TRBV18; D gene: .; clone size: few; CDR3 protein: CASSPRKGEAFF; CDR3 DNA: TGTGCCAGCTCACCACGTAAGGGAGAAGCTTTCTTT
J gene: TRBJ2-7; V gene: TRBV14; D gene: .; clone size: .; CDR3 protein: CASSQVFSPVEQYF; CDR3 DNA: TGTGCCAGCAGCCAAGTTTTTTCCCCCGTCGAGCAGTACTTC
J gene: TRBJ1-1; V gene: TRBV5-4; D gene: .; clone size: .; CDR3 protein: CASSLTGSKNTEAFF; CDR3 DNA: TGTGCCAGCAGCTTGACAGGGAGTAAGAACACTGAAGCTTTCTTT
J gene: TRBJ1-2; V gene: TRBV27; D gene: .; clone size: .; CDR3 protein: CVSSRGPWGAYGYTF; CDR3 DNA: TGTGTCAGCAGTCGCGGGCCGTGGGGGGCCTATGGCTACACCTTC
J gene: TRBJ2-5; V gene: TRBV5-1; D gene: .; clone size: many; CDR3 protein: CASSLTVRETQYF; CDR3 DNA: TGCGCCAGCAGCTTAACGGTCCGAGAGACCCAGTACTTC
J gene: TRBJ2-1; V gene: TRBV3-1; D gene: TRBD2; clone size: few; CDR3 protein: CASSQGVREDYEQFF; CDR3 DNA: TGTGCCAGCAGCCAAGGGGTCCGGGAGGATTATGAGCAGTTCTTC
J gene: TRBJ2-7; V gene: TRBV29-1; D gene: .; clone size: .; CDR3 protein: CSVEHTGTPYEQYF; CDR3 DNA: TGCAGCGTCGAACACACCGGGACGCCTTACGAGCAGTACTTC
J gene: TRBJ2-3; V gene: TRBV5-1; D gene: TRBD2; clone size: .; CDR3 protein: CASSFGAGDLDTQYF; CDR3 DNA: TGCGCCAGCAGCTTCGGCGCGGGAGACTTAGATACGCAGTATTTT
J gene: TRBJ1-4; V gene: TRBV10-3; D gene: .; clone size: .; CDR3 protein: CAISGALGNEKLFF; CDR3 DNA: TGTGCCATCAGTGGCGCCCTCGGTAACGAAAAACTGTTTTTT
J gene: TRBJ2-1; V gene: TRBV20-1; D gene: TRBD2; clone size: many; CDR3 protein: CSARGLAGHYNEQFF; CDR3 DNA: TGCAGTGCTAGAGGACTAGCGGGACACTACAATGAGCAGTTCTTC
J gene: TRBJ2-7; V gene: TRBV10-3; D gene: .; clone size: many; CDR3 protein: CAISESPLSGSYEQYF; CDR3 DNA: TGTGCCATCAGTGAGTCCCCCCTCTCTGGGTCCTACGAGCAGTACTTC
J gene: TRBJ1-2; V gene: TRBV7-9; D gene: .; clone size: .; CDR3 protein: CASSLATVAGGYTF; CDR3 DNA: TGTGCCAGCAGCTTAGCAACAGTAGCGGGGGGCTACACCTTC
J gene: TRBJ2-3; V gene: TRBV12-3/TRBV12-4; D gene: TRBD2; clone size: .; CDR3 protein: CPSEIPRSSSGVPHDTQYF; CDR3 DNA: TGTCCATCCGAAATACCTCGATCGTCTAGCGGAGTTCCACACGATACGCAGTATTTT
J gene: TRBJ2-7; V gene: TRBV6-5; D gene: .; clone size: few; CDR3 protein: CASSYRGRGLHEQYF; CDR3 DNA: TGTGCCAGCAGTTACAGAGGCAGGGGACTCCACGAGCAGTACTTC
J gene: TRBJ1-4; V gene: TRBV2; D gene: .; clone size: few; CDR3 protein: CASGLPEKLFF; CDR3 DNA: TGTGCCAGCGGCCTCCCAGAAAAACTGTTTTTT
J gene: TRBJ2-1; V gene: TRBV6-5; D gene: .; clone size: many; CDR3 protein: CASSRDAEQFF; CDR3 DNA: TGTGCCAGCAGCAGGGATGCCGAGCAGTTCTTC
J gene: TRBJ1-2; V gene: TRBV19; D gene: .; clone size: few; CDR3 protein: CASSVMGANYGYTF; CDR3 DNA: TGTGCCAGTAGTGTGATGGGGGCCAACTATGGCTACACCTTC
J gene: TRBJ2-7; V gene: TRBV12-3/TRBV12-4; D gene: .; clone size: few; CDR3 protein: CASSLGHEQYF; CDR3 DNA: TGTGCCAGCAGTTTAGGTCACGAGCAGTACTTC